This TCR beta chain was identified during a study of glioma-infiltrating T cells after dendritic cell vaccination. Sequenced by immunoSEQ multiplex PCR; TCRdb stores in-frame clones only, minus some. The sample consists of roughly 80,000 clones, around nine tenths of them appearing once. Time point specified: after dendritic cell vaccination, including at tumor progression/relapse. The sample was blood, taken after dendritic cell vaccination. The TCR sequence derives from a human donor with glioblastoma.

The CDR3 loop reads CASIKGGQGNEKLFF. The CDR3, as DNA: TGCGCCAGCATCAAGGGGGGACAGGGGAATGAAAAACTGTTTTTT. The chain is built from TRBV10-1 and TRBJ1-4; 10 positions agree with TRBD1. CDR3 size: 15 residues. With 7 bases clipped from V and 5 bases from J, the junction kept 7 bases outside the gene matches. Per germline, CDR1 WNHNN and CDR2 SYGVQD (reference sequence).